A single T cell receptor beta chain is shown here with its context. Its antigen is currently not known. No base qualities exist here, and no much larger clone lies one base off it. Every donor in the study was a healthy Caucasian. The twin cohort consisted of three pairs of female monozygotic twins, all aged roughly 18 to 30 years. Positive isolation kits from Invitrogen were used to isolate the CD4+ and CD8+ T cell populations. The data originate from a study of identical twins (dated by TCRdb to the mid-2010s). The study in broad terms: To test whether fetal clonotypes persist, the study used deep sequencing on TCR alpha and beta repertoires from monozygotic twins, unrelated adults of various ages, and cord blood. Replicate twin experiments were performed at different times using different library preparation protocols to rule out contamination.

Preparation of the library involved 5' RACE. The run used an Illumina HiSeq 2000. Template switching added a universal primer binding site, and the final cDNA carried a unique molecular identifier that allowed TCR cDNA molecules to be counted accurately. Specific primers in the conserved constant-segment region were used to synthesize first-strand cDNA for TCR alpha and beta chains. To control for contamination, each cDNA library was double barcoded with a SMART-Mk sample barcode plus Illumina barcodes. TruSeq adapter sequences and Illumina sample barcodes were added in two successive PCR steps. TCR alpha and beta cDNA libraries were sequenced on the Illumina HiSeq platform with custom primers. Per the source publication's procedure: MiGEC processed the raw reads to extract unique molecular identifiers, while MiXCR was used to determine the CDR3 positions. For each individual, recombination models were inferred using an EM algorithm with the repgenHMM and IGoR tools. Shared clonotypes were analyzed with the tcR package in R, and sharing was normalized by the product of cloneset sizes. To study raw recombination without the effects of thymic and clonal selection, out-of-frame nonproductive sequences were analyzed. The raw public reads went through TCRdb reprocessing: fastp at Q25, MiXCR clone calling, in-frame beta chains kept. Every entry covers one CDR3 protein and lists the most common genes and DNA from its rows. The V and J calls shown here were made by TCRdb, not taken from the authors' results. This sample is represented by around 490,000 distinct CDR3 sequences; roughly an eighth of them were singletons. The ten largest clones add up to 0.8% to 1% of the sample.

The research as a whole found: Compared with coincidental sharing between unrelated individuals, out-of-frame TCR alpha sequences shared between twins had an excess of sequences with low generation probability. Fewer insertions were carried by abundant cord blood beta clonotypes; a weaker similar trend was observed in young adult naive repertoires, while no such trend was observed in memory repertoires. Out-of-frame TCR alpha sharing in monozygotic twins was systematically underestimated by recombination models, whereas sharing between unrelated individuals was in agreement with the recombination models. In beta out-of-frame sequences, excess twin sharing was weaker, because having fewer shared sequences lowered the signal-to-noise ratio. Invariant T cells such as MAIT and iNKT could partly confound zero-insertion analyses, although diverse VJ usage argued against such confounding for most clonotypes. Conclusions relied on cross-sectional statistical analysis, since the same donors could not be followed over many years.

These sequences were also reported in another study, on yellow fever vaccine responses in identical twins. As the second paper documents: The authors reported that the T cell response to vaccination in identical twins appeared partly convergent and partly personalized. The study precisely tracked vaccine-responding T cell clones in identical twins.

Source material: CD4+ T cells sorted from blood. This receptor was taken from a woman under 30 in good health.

The CDR3 reads as follows: CASSLWDRPYEQYF. The bases are TGTGCCAGCAGCTTGTGGGACAGACCCTACGAGCAGTACTTC. Recombination connected TRBV5-6 to TRBJ2-7, and TRBD1 aligns with 7 junction nucleotides. CDR1 and CDR2 (SGHDT, YYEEEE) derive from the germline V gene. Spanning cysteine to phenylalanine, the CDR3 consists of 14 amino acids. Just the 42-base CDR3 DNA is kept, in frame starting at base 1. The germline V and J ends show losses of 1 base and 2 bases respectively, and no gene match explains 3 bases of the junction.